The clone carrying this TCR beta chain was seen repeatedly, ten times or more. Its target is unknown. The TCR beta CDR3 regions underwent amplification using RNA transcripts as the source. HTBI primers were employed in a first-round RT-PCR of the TCR CDR3. One entry per CDR3 protein, called by TCRdb with MiXCR from the multiplex PCR reads. The sample lists about 180,000 distinct CDR3 sequences, about a sixth occurring once. V was clipped by 5 bases and J by 8 bases; unmatched bases: 7. The CDR3 has 14 amino acids. CDR1 is MNHNS, CDR2 SASEGT, per germline. The sample is drawn from a study of T cells in Graves' hyperthyroidism and ophthalmopathy. Points from the study as a whole: Ophthalmopathy was distinguished from stable hyperthyroidism by 13 V-J signatures.

PBMCs were derived from under 13 ml fresh peripheral blood. The chain couples TRBV6-1 to TRBJ1-4, with 8 bases identical to TRBD1. The sample taken for sequencing was blood. The source of this sequence is a woman in her 50s with Graves' hyperthyroidism. This CDR3 is CASSRDRPLEKLFF. CDR3 DNA sequence: TGTGCCAGCAGTCGGGACAGGCCCTTGGAAAAACTGTTTTTT.